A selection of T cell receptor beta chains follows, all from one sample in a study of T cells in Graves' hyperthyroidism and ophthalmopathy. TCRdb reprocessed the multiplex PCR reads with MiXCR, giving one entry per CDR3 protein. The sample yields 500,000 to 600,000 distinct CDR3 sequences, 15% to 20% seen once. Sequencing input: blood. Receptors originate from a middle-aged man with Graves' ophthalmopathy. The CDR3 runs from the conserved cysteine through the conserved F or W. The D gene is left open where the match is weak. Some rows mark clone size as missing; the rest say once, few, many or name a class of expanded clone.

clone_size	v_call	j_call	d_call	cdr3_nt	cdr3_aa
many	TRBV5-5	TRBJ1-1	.	TGTGCCAGCAGCCCTCCCGAGGACCAAGCTTTCTTT	CASSPPEDQAFF
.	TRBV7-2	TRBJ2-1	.	TGTGCCAGCAGCTTAGAGGGCATTGAGCAGTTCTTC	CASSLEGIEQFF
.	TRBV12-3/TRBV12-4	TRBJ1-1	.	TGTGCCAGCAGTTTAGAGTACACTGAAGCTTCCTTT	CASSLEYTEASF
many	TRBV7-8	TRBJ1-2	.	TGTGCCAGCAGCTTAGTGGAGGGCCGGGGAGGCTACACCTTC	CASSLVEGRGGYTF
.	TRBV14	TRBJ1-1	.	TGTGCCAGCAGCCCTTCTATGAACACTGAAGCTTTCTTT	CASSPSMNTEAFF
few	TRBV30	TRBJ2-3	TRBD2	TGTGCCTGGAGTGCAGGACTAGCGGGGACAGATACGCAGTATTTT	CAWSAGLAGTDTQYF
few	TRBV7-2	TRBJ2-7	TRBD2	TGTGCCAGCAGCCCCCGGACTAGCACCGACTCCTACGAGCAGTACTTC	CASSPRTSTDSYEQYF
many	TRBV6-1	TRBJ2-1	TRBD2	TGTGCCAGCACCCAGGGACTAGCGGGGGTGCTGAGCTCCTACAATGAGCAGTTCTTC	CASTQGLAGVLSSYNEQFF
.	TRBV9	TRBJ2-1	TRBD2	TGTGCCAGCAGCGTAGCTACTAGCGGGGGTCCCAAGTACAATGAGCAGTTCTTC	CASSVATSGGPKYNEQFF
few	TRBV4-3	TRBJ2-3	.	TGCGCCAGCAGCCAGGATAGGGTTGGCACAGATACGCAGTATTTT	CASSQDRVGTDTQYF
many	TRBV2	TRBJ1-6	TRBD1	TGTGCCAGCAGAGAGGACAGGGTTTCACCCCTCCACTTT	CASREDRVSPLHF
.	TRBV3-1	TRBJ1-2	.	TGTGCCAGCAGCTCGGGGGCTCGGGGCTACACCTTC	CASSSGARGYTF
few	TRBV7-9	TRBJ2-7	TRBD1	TGTGCCAGCAGCGAACTTGTGGACAGGGTTTCCCCTTACGAGCAGTACTTC	CASSELVDRVSPYEQYF
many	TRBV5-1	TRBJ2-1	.	TGCGCCAGCAGCTTGGTTGGGGGGAGCAATGAGCAGTTCTTC	CASSLVGGSNEQFF
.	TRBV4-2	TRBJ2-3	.	TGTGCCAGCAGCCCAGACCCGCGGACTCTAAGCACAGATACGCAGTATTTT	CASSPDPRTLSTDTQYF
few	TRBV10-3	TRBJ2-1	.	TGTGCCATCAGTGAGTCGATAGAACAGTTCTTC	CAISESIEQFF
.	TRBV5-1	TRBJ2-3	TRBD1	TGCGCCAGCAGCTTGAAAACAGGGGGCATAGATACGCAGTATTTT	CASSLKTGGIDTQYF
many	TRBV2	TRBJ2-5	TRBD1	TGTGCCAGCAGTGGGACAGGGGGTTGGAGTCAGGAGACCCAGTACTTC	CASSGTGGWSQETQYF
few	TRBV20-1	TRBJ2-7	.	TGCAGTGCTAACAGGGTATCCTACGAGCAGTACTTC	CSANRVSYEQYF
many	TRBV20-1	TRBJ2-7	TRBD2	TGCAGTGCTACCTCCTTCGCGGGAGTGTTCGAGCAGTACTTC	CSATSFAGVFEQYF
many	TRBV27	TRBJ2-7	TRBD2	TGTGCCAGCAGTTTACGAAGACTAGCGGGAGTAGGGGACTACGAGCAGTACTTC	CASSLRRLAGVGDYEQYF
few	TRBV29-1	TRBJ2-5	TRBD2	TGCAGCGTTGAAGATGCAAGCGGGGAGGGCCTGACCCCTTCCGAGACCCAGTACTTC	CSVEDASGEGLTPSETQYF
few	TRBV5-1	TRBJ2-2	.	TGCGCCAGCAGCCCACAGGAGAGCTTAGGGGAGCTGTTTTTT	CASSPQESLGELFF
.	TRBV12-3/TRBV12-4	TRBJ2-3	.	TGTGCCAGCAGTTTCGCGATGTCAGCAGATACGCAGTATTTT	CASSFAMSADTQYF
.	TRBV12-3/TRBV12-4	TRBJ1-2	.	TGTGCCAGCAGTTCTCCCCCGGGACATGGGGATGGCTACACCTTC	CASSSPPGHGDGYTF
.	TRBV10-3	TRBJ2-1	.	TGTGCCATCAGGTACCGGGTCTCGGGTGAGCAGTTCTTC	CAIRYRVSGEQFF
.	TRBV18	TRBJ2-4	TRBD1	TGTGCCAGTCAGGGGGCAGGAGCCAAAAACATTCAGTACTTC	CASQGAGAKNIQYF
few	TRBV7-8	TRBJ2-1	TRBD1	TGTGCCAGCAGCCAAGACAGGGTAGCCTACAATGAGCAGTTCTTC	CASSQDRVAYNEQFF
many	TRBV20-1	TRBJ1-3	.	TGCAGTGCTACTACCTTCTGGGGAAACACCATATATTTT	CSATTFWGNTIYF